This TCR beta chain was documented in a study of control samples from healthy donors and cancer patients (dated by TCRdb to about 2020). The CDR3 holds 19 amino acids from the cysteine to the phenylalanine. The entry retains the CDR3 DNA only, 57 bases that are in frame from base 1. Relative to germline, V is missing 2 bases and J is missing 0 bases, with 6 bases of the junction outside any gene match. The library came from the immunoSEQ multiplex PCR assay. This is the immuneACCESS table as TCRdb keeps it, with only in-frame sequences that have V and J called. A part of the clones is gone; compared with another copy, unresolved V genes explain less than half, and the rest is unexplained. Counted in this sample were some 95,000 clones; over 60% of them appeared once. The ten top clones hold roughly a tenth of the sample. This clone showed up just a few times. This receptor's antigen is unknown. There are no base qualities to consult, and no much larger clone falls within one base.

The chain was built from TRBV6-7 and TRBJ2-5; 16 bases in the junction line up with TRBD2. TRBV6-7 is annotated as an ORF whose role is uncertain. The sample comprised blood. The clonotype originates from a woman between 25 and 40 years old in good health. The sequenced DNA is TGTGCCAGCAGTTACGGGACGGGACTAGCGGGGGGGAACCAAGAGACCCAGTACTTC. Translated, this gives CASSYGTGLAGGNQETQYF.